The rows below give T cell receptor beta chains drawn from one sample of a study of TIL therapy for anti-PD-1-resistant metastatic lung cancer. Libraries were prepared by immunoSEQ multiplex PCR; TCRdb keeps only in-frame clonotypes and omits some of them. This table holds 55,000 to 70,000 clones, roughly 87% found once. The material was blood, obtained at baseline. Every receptor here comes from a person between 25 and 80 years old with non-small cell lung cancer. CDR3s include the opening cysteine and the closing phenylalanine or tryptophan. D genes are given only for firm matches. The size entry is marked missing in some rows and otherwise reads once, few, many or a size class.

CDR3 length	V gene	D gene	clone size	J gene	CDR3 DNA	CDR3 protein
12	TRBV19	NA	NA	TRBJ2-7	TGTGCCAGTAGTATCGACAGGTACGGGCAGTACTTC	CASSIDRYGQYF
13	TRBV6-5	NA	NA	TRBJ1-6	TGTGCCAGCATCCTAAACGCAGGGCAGCCCCTCCACTTT	CASILNAGQPLHF
14	TRBV27	TRBD1	NA	TRBJ2-3	TGTGCCAGGAGAAGACAGGGGGTAACAGATACGCAGTATTTT	CARRRQGVTDTQYF
15	TRBV9	NA	NA	TRBJ2-1	TGTGCCAGCACCACCGGGACTCAAGGAGGGAATGAGCAGTTCTTC	CASTTGTQGGNEQFF
13	TRBV30	NA	NA	TRBJ1-1	TGTGCCTGGAGTATTACAGGGTCCACGGAAGCTTTCTTT	CAWSITGSTEAFF
17	TRBV11-2	NA	NA	TRBJ2-3	TGTGCCAGCAGCTTAGTTTATTCAGGGCCTTACACAGATACGCAGTATTTT	CASSLVYSGPYTDTQYF
14	TRBV7-2	TRBD1	NA	TRBJ2-5	TGTGCCAGCAGTGACAGGGTGTATCGCGGGACCCAGTACTTC	CASSDRVYRGTQYF
17	TRBV23-1	NA	NA	TRBJ2-3	TGCGCCAGCAGCGAACTTCGGAGGGACAAATTTTCAGATACGCAGTATTTT	CASSELRRDKFSDTQYF
14	TRBV6-5	NA	NA	TRBJ2-7	TGTGCCAGCAGTTATGGGGAAGTTTACAGCGAGCAGTACTTC	CASSYGEVYSEQYF
12	TRBV14	NA	NA	TRBJ2-7	TGTGCCAGCAGTTTCAGCTCCTACGAGCAGTACTTC	CASSFSSYEQYF
16	TRBV5-1	TRBD2	NA	TRBJ2-2	TGCGCCAGCAGCCCAATGGGACTAGCGGACACCGGGGAGCTGTTTTTT	CASSPMGLADTGELFF
14	TRBV5-5	NA	NA	TRBJ1-2	TGTGCCAGCAGCTTGGTGGGGGCAGCCCATGGCTACACCTTC	CASSLVGAAHGYTF
16	TRBV5-7	NA	NA	TRBJ1-4	TGTGCCAGCAGCTTTGCGACCGTCAGGGTAGACGAAAAACTGTTTTTT	CASSFATVRVDEKLFF
15	TRBV19	NA	NA	TRBJ2-3	TGTGCCAGTAGTGAAGTCTTCGGGCGCACAGATACGCAGTATTTT	CASSEVFGRTDTQYF
15	TRBV19	NA	NA	TRBJ1-3	TGTGCCAGTAGTATTCAGGCCTCCTCTGGAAACACCATATATTTT	CASSIQASSGNTIYF
13	TRBV6-6	NA	NA	TRBJ1-1	TGTGCCAGCAGTTACTCAGGGAGGACTGAAGCTTTCTTT	CASSYSGRTEAFF
14	TRBV27	NA	NA	TRBJ1-1	TGTGCCAGCAGTTTATCAGGTGTGGTGTCTGAAGCTTTCTTT	CASSLSGVVSEAFF
16	TRBV27	TRBD2	NA	TRBJ2-1	TGTGCCAGCACCCCCACCAGCGGGAGCTCCTACAATGAGCAGTTCTTC	CASTPTSGSSYNEQFF
12	TRBV2	NA	NA	TRBJ2-1	TGTGCCAGCAGTCGGTCAGGGAGTGAGCAGTTCTTC	CASSRSGSEQFF
15	TRBV4-1	NA	NA	TRBJ1-2	TGCGCCAGCAGCCAAGATTGGCCAGCAAACTATGGCTACACCTTC	CASSQDWPANYGYTF
17	TRBV29-1	TRBD2	NA	TRBJ2-1	TGCAGCGTTGAAGCAACCGGGACTAGCGGGCTGTACAATGAGCAGTTCTTC	CSVEATGTSGLYNEQFF
13	TRBV12-3/TRBV12-4	NA	NA	TRBJ1-2	TGTGCCAGCAGCCAAACACAGAACTATGGCTACACCTTC	CASSQTQNYGYTF
13	TRBV5-1	NA	NA	TRBJ2-1	TGCGCCAGCAGCTTGGATGGGGGCGCGAAGCAGTTCTTC	CASSLDGGAKQFF
10	TRBV28	NA	NA	TRBJ1-2	TGTGCCAGCAGTTCAAGTGGCTACACCTTC	CASSSSGYTF
16	TRBV10-3	TRBD1	NA	TRBJ2-5	TGTGCCATCAGTGAGGTCGGGGGACAGGGGGGAGAGACCCAGTACTTC	CAISEVGGQGGETQYF
12	TRBV6-5	NA	once	TRBJ2-1	TGTGCCAGCAGGGGTTCCTACAATGAGCAGTTCTTC	CASRGSYNEQFF
13	TRBV12-3/TRBV12-4	NA	NA	TRBJ2-7	TGTGCCAGCAGCTTACTACAGGGTTACGAGCAGTACTTC	CASSLLQGYEQYF
15	TRBV30	TRBD1	NA	TRBJ2-4	TGTGCCTGGAGTGGACAGGGGGCGCGGACAAACATTCAGTACTTC	CAWSGQGARTNIQYF
15	TRBV5-4	NA	NA	TRBJ2-7	TGTGCCAGCAGCTTGAGTACAGGTAGTAACTACGAGCAGTACTTC	CASSLSTGSNYEQYF
15	TRBV27	TRBD2	NA	TRBJ2-2	TGTGCCAGCAGTTTCGGGGGGAGTGGCACCGGGGAGCTGTTTTTT	CASSFGGSGTGELFF
16	TRBV3-1/TRBV3-2	NA	once	TRBJ1-3	TGTGCCAGCAGTCGCGGGCCTAACCCCTCTGGAAACACCATATATTTT	CASSRGPNPSGNTIYF
15	TRBV5-5	NA	NA	TRBJ1-2	TGTGCCAGCAGCTTGGAGGAGGGCCCTATCTATGGCTACACCTTC	CASSLEEGPIYGYTF
14	TRBV9	NA	NA	TRBJ1-2	TGTGCCAGCAGCGTAGAAGGGGGGGACTATGGCTACACCTTC	CASSVEGGDYGYTF
14	TRBV20-1	TRBD1	NA	TRBJ1-5	TGCAGTGCTAGTACAGGGGATAGCAATCAGCCCCAGCATTTT	CSASTGDSNQPQHF
13	TRBV30	NA	NA	TRBJ1-1	TGTGCCTGGGCGCAGAGCATGAACACTGAAGCTTTCTTT	CAWAQSMNTEAFF
17	TRBV10-1	NA	NA	TRBJ2-5	TGCGCCAGCAGTGAGTCGACAGGAAAAACCCAATGGGAGACCCAGTACTTC	CASSESTGKTQWETQYF
14	TRBV28	NA	NA	TRBJ2-4	TGTGCCAGCAGGGATACGCTAGCGACAAACATTCAGTACTTC	CASRDTLATNIQYF
13	TRBV6-5	TRBD1	NA	TRBJ1-2	TGTGCCAGCAGTAAGACAGGGAACTATGGCTACACCTTC	CASSKTGNYGYTF
14	TRBV27	NA	NA	TRBJ2-5	TGTGCCAGAGGGTACAGCCACTACCAAGAGACCCAGTACTTC	CARGYSHYQETQYF
11	TRBV30	NA	few	TRBJ2-5	TGTGCCTGGAGTGCCCGCGAGACCCAGTACTTC	CAWSARETQYF
16	TRBV6-5	TRBD1	NA	TRBJ2-7	TGTGCCAGCAGTTACTCCCGGACAGGGGGCGGGTACGAGCAGTACTTC	CASSYSRTGGGYEQYF
13	TRBV11-2	NA	NA	TRBJ2-7	TGTGCCAGCAGCTTAGAGTCCGGTGGGGAGCAGTACTTC	CASSLESGGEQYF
11	TRBV2	TRBD1	NA	TRBJ2-3	TGTGCCAGCAGCAGGGGGGATACGCAGTATTTT	CASSRGDTQYF
14	TRBV12-5	NA	few	TRBJ1-1	TGTGCTAGTGGTTGGGGGGAGTCGGGCACTGAAGCTTTCTTT	CASGWGESGTEAFF
13	TRBV30	NA	NA	TRBJ2-7	TGTGCCTGGACAACGGGACACTCCTACGAGCAGTACTTC	CAWTTGHSYEQYF